The clone carrying this TCR beta chain was detected only once. CDR1 SQVTM and CDR2 ANQGSEA come from the germline V gene. This CDR3 is 13 amino acids long. V was pared by 3 bases and J by 3 bases, with 9 bases between. The data were taken from a study of blood T cell repertoires in COVID-19. TCRdb's table, derived via immunoSEQ multiplex PCR, lists solely in-frame clones and lacks some. Seen here are roughly 350,000 clones, 88% observed once, and the top ten hold under 4.5%. The source material was peripheral blood. This clonotype was obtained from a woman in her 50s with active or convalescent COVID-19. J is TRBJ2-4 and V is TRBV29-1, with a weak D call TRBD2 (5 bases). The CDR3 loop is CSVDSAGKNIQYF. In DNA form, the CDR3 reads TGCAGCGTTGATTCGGCGGGCAAAAACATTCAGTACTTC.